This T cell receptor (beta chain) came from a study of T cells in Graves' hyperthyroidism and ophthalmopathy. Study-wide background: The initial diagnosis was the point when peripheral blood was collected, ahead of any treatment. Findings and caveats of the study: In the blood, most expanded thyroid clonotypes above 0.001 appeared as well. Ophthalmopathy could be told apart from stable hyperthyroidism with a 13 V-J model.

A remark on this clonotype: What it recognizes is unknown.

Researchers took RNA transcripts and amplified the TCR beta CDR3 regions from them. The TCR CDR3 was amplified in a first-round RT-PCR using the HTBI primer set. TCRdb reprocessed the multiplex PCR reads with MiXCR, giving one entry per CDR3 protein. Among around 500,000 distinct CDR3 sequences, about 20% were seen once, and the ten largest hold around 54%. The CDR3 extends over 15 amino acids. Unmatched junction bases numbered 12, after V lost 6 bases and J lost 7 bases. Germline V gene sequence: CDR1 ENHRY, CDR2 SYGVKD. The chain joins TRBV10-3 to TRBJ2-1, with TRBD1 matching 7 bases. This sequence was found in an older woman with Graves' ophthalmopathy. The sample was blood. The DNA for the CDR3 is TGTGCCATCAGGAGGCCGGACAGGTCGATGAATGAGCAGTTCTTC. This gives the protein CAIRRPDRSMNEQFF.